This T cell receptor beta chain was obtained from a study of CD4 T cells in relation to SARS-CoV-2 and coronaviruses. CD4+ T cells from unexposed donors were obtained before the COVID-19 pandemic (2011-2018). CD4+ T cells were isolated from the cells after around 11 days of culture. Only in-frame clones appear in the TCRdb table, and some are missing; sequencing was by immunoSEQ multiplex PCR. The sample has more than 20,000 clones, roughly 82% seen once. This clone was seen more than once but under ten times. Its antigen is currently unknown. Trimming took 4 bases from V and 5 from J; bases not matched to a gene: 7. CDR1 is LGHNA, CDR2 YSLEER, per germline. This CDR3 has 16 residues.

The chain uses TRBV4-3 and TRBJ1-6; 8 bases map to TRBD1. The sample consisted of CD4+ T cells from PBMCs, cultured in vitro. The clonotype was recovered from a human donor in good health. CDR3 protein: CASSPLRTGHNSPLHF. CDR3 DNA: TGCGCCAGCAGCCCTTTAAGGACAGGGCATAATTCACCCCTCCACTTT.